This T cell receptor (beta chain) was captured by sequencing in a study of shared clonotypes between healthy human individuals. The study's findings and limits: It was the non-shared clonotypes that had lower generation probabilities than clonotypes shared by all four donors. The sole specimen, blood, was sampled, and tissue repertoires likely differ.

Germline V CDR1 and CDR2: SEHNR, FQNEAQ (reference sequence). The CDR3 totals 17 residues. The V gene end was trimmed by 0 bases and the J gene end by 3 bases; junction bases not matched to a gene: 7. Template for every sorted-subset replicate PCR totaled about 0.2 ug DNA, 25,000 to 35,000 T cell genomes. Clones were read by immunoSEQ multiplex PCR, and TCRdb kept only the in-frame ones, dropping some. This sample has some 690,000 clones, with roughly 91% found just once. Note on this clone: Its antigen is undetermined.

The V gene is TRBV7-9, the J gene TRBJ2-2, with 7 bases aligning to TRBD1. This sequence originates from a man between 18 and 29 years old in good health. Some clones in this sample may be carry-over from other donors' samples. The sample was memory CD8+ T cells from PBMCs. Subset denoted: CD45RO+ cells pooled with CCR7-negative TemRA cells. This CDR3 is CASSLAVRGRDTGELFF. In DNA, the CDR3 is TGTGCCAGCAGCTTAGCGGTTAGGGGGCGAGACACCGGGGAGCTGTTTTTT.